The sequence of this T cell receptor (beta chain) was determined in a study of identical twins. General observations from the study: Fewer insertions characterized abundant cord blood beta clonotypes, whereas memory repertoires showed none.

A note on this clonotype: The antigen is not known.

This CDR3 region has 14 residues. Per the germline V gene, CDR1 is MRHNA and CDR2 is SNTAGT. V shed 7 bases and J shed 11 bases, with 23 bases lying between them. Each CDR3 protein is one row after TCRdb ran MiXCR on the 5' RACE reads. This table has 1.5 million or so distinct CDR3 sequences, less than 40% appearing once. The TCR sequence derives from a newborn girl in good health. The source material was cord blood. The chain joins TRBV6-4 to TRBJ2-5; a weak D match, TRBD2 (5 bases). The CDR3: CASTSDSSLGWQYF. The DNA of the CDR3 is TGTGCCAGCACTTCGGACTCCTCCCTAGGGTGGCAGTACTTC.